This TCR beta chain is from a study of cytomegalovirus exposure and HLA in healthy donors. The PCR ran on 60 Vbeta and 13 Jbeta primers. Some clones are missing from TCRdb's copy, which holds only in-frame ones; the method was immunoSEQ multiplex PCR. The sample shows about 98,000 clones, about 80% of them seen only once. This CDR3 spans 15 amino acids. Germline-derived CDR1 and CDR2 are MGHRA and YSYEKL. The V end was cut by 1 base, the J end by 3 bases, with 13 bases between. Input material: PBMCs. This sequence originates from a man aged 18 to 30 in good health and CMV-seropositive. This sequence joins TRBV4-1 and TRBJ2-7; D not certain. This chain's CDR3 is CASSQVPTPNYEQYF. The CDR3 nucleotides are TGCGCCAGCAGCCAAGTTCCAACACCGAACTACGAGCAGTACTTC.